A single sample gave rise to the 20 T cell receptor beta chains below, sequenced in a study of cytomegalovirus exposure and HLA in healthy donors. Primers: 60 Vbeta forward and 13 Jbeta reverse. Produced via immunoSEQ multiplex PCR; TCRdb's table is partial and in-frame only. The sample yields about 150,000 clones, around 77% seen once. The sample was PBMCs. These receptors all stem from a man between 25 and 39 years old in good health and CMV-seronegative.

The sample holds a few counts of this clone. This chain joins TRBV18 and TRBJ1-5; D remains unclear. Germline CDR1 is KGHSH and CDR2 is LQKENI. V gave up 1 base and J gave up 6 bases, with 10 bases separating them. The CDR3 extends over 14 amino acids. Here the CDR3 reads CASSPLADPQPQHF. The CDR3 DNA reads TGTGCCAGCTCACCACTTGCGGATCCTCAGCCCCAGCATTTT.

V and J are TRBV30 and TRBJ1-5; TRBD1 matches at 10 bases. V lost 0 bases to trimming and J lost 4 bases; unmatched junction nucleotides: 3. CDR3 length equals 15 residues. Germline V gene lookup returns CDR1 GTSNPN and CDR2 SVGIG (reference sequence). CDR3 sequence reads: CAWSVRTGGNQPQHF. CDR3 coding DNA: TGTGCCTGGAGTGTACGGACAGGGGGTAATCAGCCCCAGCATTTT.

The chain is built from TRBV5-6 and TRBJ2-4, with 8 bases identical to TRBD1. Germline CDR1 is SGHDT and CDR2 is YYEEEE. This CDR3 is built from 15 residues. J lost 7 bases, V lost 4 bases, and 10 bases had no gene match. The CDR3 nucleotides read TGTGCCAGCAGCCAGGACAGGGAGGAGGGTAACATTCAGTACTTC. Residues: CASSQDREEGNIQYF. Variable domain in full (rest from reference TRBV5-6 and TRBJ2-4): DAGVTQSPTHLIKTRGQQVTLRCSPKSGHDTVSWYQQALGQGPQFIFQYYEEEERQRGNFPDRFSGHQFPNYSSELNVNALLLGDSALYLCASSQDREEGNIQYFGAGTRLSVL.

V usage is TRBV27 and J usage is TRBJ2-3, with 8 bases fitting TRBD2. The germline V gene has CDR1 MNHEY and CDR2 SMNVEV (reference sequence). This CDR3 has 15 amino acids. V lost 4 bases and J lost 5; bases outside the gene matches: 8. The DNA for the CDR3 is TGTGCCAGCAGTTGGGCGGGAGGATATGGAGATACGCAGTATTTT. This encodes CASSWAGGYGDTQYF.

This clone was counted a few times. The CDR3, as DNA: TGTGCCAGCAGTTTCCTAGCGGTACCTTACGAGCAGTACTTC. The encoded protein is CASSFLAVPYEQYF. The rearrangement links TRBV27 to TRBJ2-7, with TRBD2 matching over 7 bases. CDR1 and CDR2 (germline): MNHEY, SMNVEV (reference sequence). Germline trimming cut 3 bases from V and 4 bases from J; bases unmatched to any gene: 6. The CDR3 is made up of 14 amino acids.

The chain carries TRBV5-4 and TRBJ2-7; 10 bases are shared with TRBD2. CDR3 size: 15 residues. V dropped 4 bases and J dropped 6; count of bases not matched to a gene: 10. In germline, CDR1 is SGHNT, CDR2 YYREEE (reference sequence). This CDR3 reads CASSLSGRAGLEQYF. The CDR3 DNA is TGTGCCAGCAGCCTGAGCGGGAGGGCCGGACTCGAGCAGTACTTC.

The V gene is TRBV29-1, the J gene TRBJ2-1; 15 bases agree with TRBD2. The germline CDR1 and CDR2 sequences are SQVTM and ANQGSEA. Trimming at V came to 6 bases and at J to 5 bases, leaving 8 bases not matched to a gene. The CDR3 has 16 amino acids. This CDR3 is CSVGVGLAGGHNEQFF. Written as DNA, the CDR3 is TGCAGCGTCGGTGTCGGACTAGCGGGGGGGCACAATGAGCAGTTCTTC.

V and J are TRBV9 and TRBJ2-5, with a possible D match to TRBD2 (6 bases). Trimming removed 3 bases at V and 5 bases at J, with 11 bases between. The length of the CDR3 is 13 residues. CDR1 is SGDLS and CDR2 is YYNGEE in the germline V gene. CDR3 sequence: CASSGRARETQYF. The CDR3 region has the DNA TGTGCCAGCAGCGGGAGGGCCAGGGAGACCCAGTACTTC. The full variable domain, rest sourced from reference TRBV9 and TRBJ2-5, is DSGVTQTPKHLITATGQRVTLRCSPRSGDLSVYWYQQSLDQGLQFLIQYYNGEERAKGNILERFSAQQFPDLHSELNLSSLELGDSALYFCASSGRARETQYFGPGTRLLVL.

The table lists this clone with a count of one. The chain uses TRBV19 and TRBJ2-7; TRBD2 matches 7 bases. Losses at the gene ends were 8 bases for V and 3 bases for J; bases not matched to a gene: 7. This CDR3 contains 13 residues. Germline CDR1 and CDR2: LNHDA and SQIVND (reference sequence). CDR3 sequence reads: CASAPSGLYEQYF. DNA for the CDR3: TGTGCCAGTGCCCCTAGCGGCCTCTACGAGCAGTACTTC.

The V gene is TRBV29-1, the J gene TRBJ2-7; 7 bases fit TRBD1. This CDR3 has 20 amino acids. Germline V gene sequence: CDR1 SQVTM, CDR2 ANQGSEA. V gave up 3 bases and J gave up 4 bases; unmatched junction bases: 27. CDR3 sequence reads: CSVETARLNRGYDFRYEQYF. In DNA form, the CDR3 reads TGCAGCGTTGAGACCGCCCGATTAAACAGGGGCTACGACTTTCGGTACGAGCAGTACTTC.

The chain links TRBV5-5 to TRBJ1-2, with TRBD1 matching 7 bases. The CDR3 has 14 residues. With V trimmed by 4 bases and J by 4 bases, 7 bases remained unmatched. From germline, CDR1 is SGHKS and CDR2 YYEKEE (reference sequence). CDR3 sequence (DNA): TGTGCCAGCAGCACAGGACAGGACCTCTATGGCTACACCTTC. This sequence encodes CASSTGQDLYGYTF.

This clone was detected only once. The chain has TRBV27 and TRBJ2-2; perhaps TRBD1 as D (6 bases). The CDR3 has 14 amino acids. Per germline, CDR1 MNHEY and CDR2 SMNVEV (reference sequence). Trimming left V 6 bases short and J 6 bases short, with 14 bases between. CDR3 bases: TGTGCCAGCAGAACCTACAGGGCCCCCGGGGAGCTGTTTTTT. Encoded protein: CASRTYRAPGELFF.

CDR3 loop: CASSLGSGGDTQYF. For the CDR3, the DNA is TGTGCCAGCAGCTTAGGAAGCGGCGGGGATACGCAGTATTTT. The chain employs TRBV7-9 and TRBJ2-3, with D possibly being TRBD2 (5 bases). The germline V and J ends were trimmed by 1 base and 6 bases, with 11 bases remaining between them. This CDR3 is built from 14 residues. CDR1 is SEHNR and CDR2 is FQNEAQ in the germline V gene (reference sequence).

The V call is TRBV5-4, the J call TRBJ2-4, with D possibly TRBD2 on 5 matching bases. The CDR3 consists of 11 residues. CDR1 is SGHNT, CDR2 YYREEE, per germline (reference sequence). Trimming removed 0 bases from V and 11 bases from J, with 6 bases in between. The CDR3 sequence: CASSLVGVQYF. CDR3 nucleotide sequence: TGTGCCAGCAGCTTGGTCGGGGTTCAGTACTTC. Supplemented by reference TRBV5-4 and TRBJ2-4, the full variable domain reads ETGVTQSPTHLIKTRGQQVTLRCSSQSGHNTVSWYQQALGQGPQFIFQYYREEENGRGNFPPRFSGLQFPNYSSELNVNALELDDSALYLCASSLVGVQYFGAGTRLSVL.

The chain links TRBV6-5 to TRBJ2-5, with D possibly being TRBD2 (5 bases). With the DNA end fitting TRBJ2-7 better, the J assignment may be wrong. CDR3 length equals 13 residues. The germline gives CDR1 MNHEY, CDR2 SVGAGI. The DNA for the CDR3 is TGTGCCAGCAGCTTAGGACTGCCCTACGAGCAGTACTTC. Its protein product is CASSLGLPYEQYF.

In its sample, this clone was seen a few times. The CDR3 loop reads CASSPGQTTYEQYF. The CDR3 DNA reads as TGTGCCAGCAGCCCGGGACAGACAACCTACGAGCAGTACTTC. This chain joins TRBV28 and TRBJ2-7; 7 bases are shared with TRBD1. Germline trimming cut 6 bases from V and 2 bases from J; bases unmatched to any gene: 7. CDR1 and CDR2 (germline): MDHEN, SYDVKM. CDR3 size: 14 residues.

The table lists this clone with a few counts. This rearrangement joins TRBV2 to TRBJ2-3, with D tentatively TRBD2 (6 bases). The germline CDR1 and CDR2 sequences are SNHLY and FYNNEI. CDR3 length: 13 amino acids. The V end lost 11 bases, the J end lost 5 bases, and 17 bases lay between the germline ends. CDR3 region: CAHDVGGRDTQYF. Written as DNA, the CDR3 is TGTGCCCACGATGTTGGGGGGAGAGATACGCAGTATTTT.

This clone was counted a few times. J is TRBJ2-1 and V is TRBV10-3; 8 positions match TRBD1. The junction had 15 bases not matched to a gene; V was cut back by 2 bases and J by 0 bases. Per the germline V gene, CDR1 is ENHRY and CDR2 is SYGVKD. This CDR3 contains 20 residues. CDR3 DNA: TGTGCCATCAGTGAGAGCCGGGACAGGACATTAACGAGCTCCTACAATGAGCAGTTCTTC. This codes for CAISESRDRTLTSSYNEQFF.

V is TRBV18 and J is TRBJ2-1; 9 bases line up with TRBD2. CDR1 is KGHSH, CDR2 LQKENI, per germline. After removal of 1 base from V and 4 bases from J, the junction contained 2 bases not matched to a gene. The CDR3 spans 15 residues. CDR3 nucleotide sequence: TGTGCCAGCTCACCACGCGGGAGGGGTTACAATGAGCAGTTCTTC. It translates to CASSPRGRGYNEQFF. Using reference TRBV18 and TRBJ2-1 for the parts outside the CDR3, the full variable domain is NAGVMQNPRHLVRRRGQEARLRCSPMKGHSHVYWYRQLPEEGLKFMVYLQKENIIDESGMPKERFSAEFPKEGPSILRIQQVVRGDSAAYFCASSPRGRGYNEQFFGPGTRLTVL.

This chain connects TRBV4-1 to TRBJ2-6; D perhaps matches TRBD2 (5 bases). Trimming shortened V by 0 bases and J by 0 bases, and 12 bases separated the two germline ends. The CDR3 sequence is 18 residues long. Germline CDR1 and CDR2: MGHRA and YSYEKL. CDR3 region: CASSQDRPTNSGANVLTF. The CDR3 DNA reads TGCGCCAGCAGCCAAGATCGGCCGACTAACTCTGGGGCCAACGTCCTGACTTTC.